This T cell receptor (beta chain) was found in a study of T cell responses to AZD1222 COVID-19 vaccine. The study, taken as a whole, reports: Distributed over spike, vaccine-associated CD4 TCRs predominated at 160-218 and 743-854. White British people made up most donors, females outnumbered males, and clonal diversity was possibly underestimated.

Produced via immunoSEQ multiplex PCR; TCRdb's table is partial and in-frame only. The sample comprises 150,000 to 200,000 clones, 88% of which are singletons, and approximately 10% rests with the top ten. Second-dose timings of about 4 or about 12 weeks were pooled. Worth noting for this clone: Its antigen is currently unknown.

V was pared by 5 bases and J by 0 bases, with 5 bases between. This CDR3 is 12 amino acids long. Germline loops: CDR1 GTSNPN, CDR2 SVGIG (reference sequence). The sequence derives from an adult who received the AZD1222 COVID-19 vaccine. The chain recombines TRBV30 with TRBJ1-5; possible D gene TRBD1, 5 bases. Sample: peripheral blood, taken 28 days after the second AZD1222 dose. CDR3 protein: CAWQGSNQPQHF. The CDR3 DNA reads as TGTGCCTGGCAGGGTAGCAATCAGCCCCAGCATTTT.